These 4 T cell receptor beta chains came from one sample sequenced in a study of TIL therapy for anti-PD-1-resistant metastatic lung cancer. The time point: pre-treatment sample, taken before nivolumab and TIL therapy. The tumor samples were excised metastases, mostly pleural nodules or supraclavicular lymph nodes. The immunoSEQ assay was v3. Clones were read by immunoSEQ multiplex PCR, and TCRdb kept only the in-frame ones, dropping some. This table holds tens of thousands of clones, about three quarters found once. The sample was tumor tissue, taken at baseline. These receptors originate from a person between 25 and 80 years old with non-small cell lung cancer.

The gene calls are TRBV5-1 and TRBJ2-7; D could derive from TRBD1 or TRBD2 (6 bases each). Trimming took off 0 bases at V and 3 bases at J, with 13 bases between the two ends. The CDR3 totals 15 residues. Germline V CDR1 and CDR2: SGHRS, YFSETQ. The CDR3: CASSLVRGPNYEQYF. CDR3 bases: TGCGCCAGCAGCTTGGTTCGGGGGCCAAACTACGAGCAGTACTTC.

The V call is TRBV9, the J call TRBJ2-3; 12 bases fit TRBD2. V dropped 2 bases and J dropped 5; count of bases not matched to a gene: 12. This CDR3 region has 18 residues. From germline, CDR1 is SGDLS and CDR2 YYNGEE. This CDR3 is CASSVPPTSGRQVDTQYF. Here the CDR3 DNA reads TGTGCCAGCAGCGTTCCCCCGACTAGCGGGAGACAGGTAGATACGCAGTATTTT.

The gene calls are TRBV6-4 and TRBJ2-3; TRBD2 matches 11 bases. The CDR3 runs to 15 residues. The V gene end was trimmed by 5 bases and the J gene end by 6 bases; junction bases not matched to a gene: 7. Germline V CDR1 and CDR2: MRHNA, SNTAGT. CDR3 nucleotide sequence: TGTGCCAGCAGTCCGGATAGCGGGGGGGCCGATACGCAGTATTTT. Translation gives CASSPDSGGADTQYF.

This sequence joins TRBV5-1 and TRBJ2-2; D possibly corresponds to TRBD1 (6 bases). The CDR3 sequence is 16 residues long. Trimming removed 2 bases from V and 4 bases from J, with 15 bases in between. From germline, CDR1 is SGHRS and CDR2 YFSETQ. The CDR3 bases are TGCGCCAGCAGCTTTAGGACAGCAACCCTCACCGGGGAGCTGTTTTTT. This sequence encodes CASSFRTATLTGELFF.